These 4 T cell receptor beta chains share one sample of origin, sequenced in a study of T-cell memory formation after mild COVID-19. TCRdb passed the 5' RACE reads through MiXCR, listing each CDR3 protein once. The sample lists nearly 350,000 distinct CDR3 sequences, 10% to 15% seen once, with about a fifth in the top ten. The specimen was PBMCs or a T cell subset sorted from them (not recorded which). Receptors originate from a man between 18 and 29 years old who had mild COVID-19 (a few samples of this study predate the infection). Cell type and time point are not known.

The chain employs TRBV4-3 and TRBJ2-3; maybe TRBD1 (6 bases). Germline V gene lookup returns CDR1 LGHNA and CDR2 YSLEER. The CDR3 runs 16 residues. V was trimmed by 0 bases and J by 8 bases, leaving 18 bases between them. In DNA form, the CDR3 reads TGCGCCAGCAGCCAAGAGGGACAACCAAGTTTCGGTACGCAGTATTTT. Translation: CASSQEGQPSFGTQYF.

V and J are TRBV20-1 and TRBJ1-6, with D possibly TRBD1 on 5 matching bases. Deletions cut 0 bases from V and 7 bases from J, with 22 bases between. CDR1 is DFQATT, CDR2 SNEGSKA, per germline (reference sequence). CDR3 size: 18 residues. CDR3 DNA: TGCAGTGCTAGAGATCTGGGGCGGGGAAGTGTTTGGAATTCACCCCTCCACTTT. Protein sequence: CSARDLGRGSVWNSPLHF.

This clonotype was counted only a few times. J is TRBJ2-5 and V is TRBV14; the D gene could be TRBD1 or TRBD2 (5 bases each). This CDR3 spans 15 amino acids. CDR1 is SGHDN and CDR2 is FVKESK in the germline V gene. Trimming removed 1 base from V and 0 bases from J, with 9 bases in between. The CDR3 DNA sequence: TGTGCCAGCAGCCAAGCTCTGGGACACCAAGAGACCCAGTACTTC. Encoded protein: CASSQALGHQETQYF.

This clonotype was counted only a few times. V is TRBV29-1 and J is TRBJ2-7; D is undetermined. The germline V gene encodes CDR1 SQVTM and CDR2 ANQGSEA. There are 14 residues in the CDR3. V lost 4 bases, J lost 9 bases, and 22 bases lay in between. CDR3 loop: CSVASGNTVLGQYF. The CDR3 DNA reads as TGCAGCGTTGCTTCTGGGAATACGGTCCTAGGGCAGTACTTC.